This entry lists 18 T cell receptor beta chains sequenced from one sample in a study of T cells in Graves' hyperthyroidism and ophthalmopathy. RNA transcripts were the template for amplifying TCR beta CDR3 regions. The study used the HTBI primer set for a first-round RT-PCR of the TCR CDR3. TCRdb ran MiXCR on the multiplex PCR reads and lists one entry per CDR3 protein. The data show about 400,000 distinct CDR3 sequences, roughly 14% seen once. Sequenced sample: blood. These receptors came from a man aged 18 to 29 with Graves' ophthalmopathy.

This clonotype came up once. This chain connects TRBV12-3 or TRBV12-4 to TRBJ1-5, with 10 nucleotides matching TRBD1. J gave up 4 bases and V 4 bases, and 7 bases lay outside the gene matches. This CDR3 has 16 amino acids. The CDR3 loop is CASSYSSGQGNQPQHF. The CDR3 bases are TGTGCCAGCAGTTACAGTTCGGGACAGGGGAATCAGCCCCAGCATTTT.

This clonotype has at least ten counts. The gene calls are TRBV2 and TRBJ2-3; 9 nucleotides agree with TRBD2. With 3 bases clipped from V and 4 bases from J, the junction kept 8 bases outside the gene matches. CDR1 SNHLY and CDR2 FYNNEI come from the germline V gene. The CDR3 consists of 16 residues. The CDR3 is CASSEVSGGFADTQYF. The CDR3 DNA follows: TGTGCCAGCAGTGAGGTCAGCGGGGGGTTCGCAGATACGCAGTATTTT.

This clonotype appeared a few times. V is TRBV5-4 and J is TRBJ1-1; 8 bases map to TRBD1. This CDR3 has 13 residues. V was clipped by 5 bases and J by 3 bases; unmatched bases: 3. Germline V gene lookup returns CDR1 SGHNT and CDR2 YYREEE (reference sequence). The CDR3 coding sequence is TGTGCCAGCAGGGACAGGGTGGACACTGAAGCTTTCTTT. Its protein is CASRDRVDTEAFF.

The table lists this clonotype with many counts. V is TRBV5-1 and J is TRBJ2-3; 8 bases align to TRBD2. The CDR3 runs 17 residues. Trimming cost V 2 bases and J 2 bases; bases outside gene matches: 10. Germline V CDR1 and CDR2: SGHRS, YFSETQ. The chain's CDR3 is CASSFWTSSTPTDTQYF. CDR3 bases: TGCGCCAGCAGCTTCTGGACTAGCAGCACCCCCACAGATACGCAGTATTTT.

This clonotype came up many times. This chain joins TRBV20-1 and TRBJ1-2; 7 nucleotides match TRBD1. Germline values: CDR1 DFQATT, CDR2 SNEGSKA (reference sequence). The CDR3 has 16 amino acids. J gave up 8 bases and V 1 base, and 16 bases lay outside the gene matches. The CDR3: CSARGGDGTVRRGYTF. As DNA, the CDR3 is TGCAGTGCTAGAGGTGGCGACGGGACAGTCCGGCGGGGCTACACCTTC.

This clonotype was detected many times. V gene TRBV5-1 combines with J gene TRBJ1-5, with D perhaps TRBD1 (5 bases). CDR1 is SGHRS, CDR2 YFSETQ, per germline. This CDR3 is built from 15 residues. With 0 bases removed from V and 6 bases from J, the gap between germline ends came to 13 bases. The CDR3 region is CASSLVGAASQPQHF. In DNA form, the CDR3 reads TGCGCCAGCAGCTTGGTCGGGGCGGCCTCTCAGCCCCAGCATTTT. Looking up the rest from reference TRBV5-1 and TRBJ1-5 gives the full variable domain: KAGVTQTPRYLIKTRGQQVTLSCSPISGHRSVSWYQQTPGQGLQFLFEYFSETQRNKGNFPGRFSGRQFSNSRSEMNVSTLELGDSALYLCASSLVGAASQPQHFGDGTRLSIL.

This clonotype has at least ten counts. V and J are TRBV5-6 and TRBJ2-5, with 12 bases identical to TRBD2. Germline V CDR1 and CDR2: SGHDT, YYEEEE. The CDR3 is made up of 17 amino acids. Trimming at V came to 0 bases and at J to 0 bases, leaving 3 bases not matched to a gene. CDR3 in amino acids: CASSLGPSGRDQETQYF. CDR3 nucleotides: TGTGCCAGCAGCTTGGGTCCTAGCGGGAGGGACCAAGAGACCCAGTACTTC.

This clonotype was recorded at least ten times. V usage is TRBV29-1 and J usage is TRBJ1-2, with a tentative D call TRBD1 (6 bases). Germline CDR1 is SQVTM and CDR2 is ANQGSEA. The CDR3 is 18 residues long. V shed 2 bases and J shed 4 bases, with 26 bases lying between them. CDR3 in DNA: TGCAGCGTTGAAATTCAATCAACTCAGGGGAGGTTCGGCTATGGCTACACCTTC. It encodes CSVEIQSTQGRFGYGYTF.

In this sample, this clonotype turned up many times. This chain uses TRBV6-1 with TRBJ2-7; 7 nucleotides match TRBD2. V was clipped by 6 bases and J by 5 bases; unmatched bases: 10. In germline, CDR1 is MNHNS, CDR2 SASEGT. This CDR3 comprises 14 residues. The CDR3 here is CASRIAGAGDEQYF. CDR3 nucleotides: TGTGCCAGCAGGATAGCGGGCGCAGGAGACGAGCAGTACTTC.

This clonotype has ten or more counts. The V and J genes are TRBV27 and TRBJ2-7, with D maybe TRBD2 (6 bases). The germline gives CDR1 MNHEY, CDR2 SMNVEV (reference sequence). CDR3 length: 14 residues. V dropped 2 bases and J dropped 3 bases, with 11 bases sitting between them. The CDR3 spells CASSLGGKGYEQYF. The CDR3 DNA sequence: TGTGCCAGCAGTTTAGGAGGGAAAGGCTACGAGCAGTACTTC.

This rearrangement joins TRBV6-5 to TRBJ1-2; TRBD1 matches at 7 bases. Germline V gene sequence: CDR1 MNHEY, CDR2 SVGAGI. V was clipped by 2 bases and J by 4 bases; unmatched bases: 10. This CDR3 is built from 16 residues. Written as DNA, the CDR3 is TGTGCCAGCAGTTACAGTCTGGAGGGGGCGAGCTATGGCTACACCTTC. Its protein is CASSYSLEGASYGYTF.

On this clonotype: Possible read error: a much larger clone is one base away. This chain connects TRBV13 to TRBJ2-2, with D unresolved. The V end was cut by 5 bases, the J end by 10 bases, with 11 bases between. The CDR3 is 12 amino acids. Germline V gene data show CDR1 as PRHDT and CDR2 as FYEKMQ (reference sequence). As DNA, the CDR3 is TGTGCCAGCAGCAACTACGACGAGGAGCTGTTTTTT. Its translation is CASSNYDEELFF.

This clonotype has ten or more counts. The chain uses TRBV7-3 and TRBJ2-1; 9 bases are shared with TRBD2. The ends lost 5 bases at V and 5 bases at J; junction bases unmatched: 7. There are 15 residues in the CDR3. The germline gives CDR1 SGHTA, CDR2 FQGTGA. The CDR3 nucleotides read TGTGCCAGCAGCCAGGGGCTAGCGGGGCACAATGAGCAGTTCTTC. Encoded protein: CASSQGLAGHNEQFF.

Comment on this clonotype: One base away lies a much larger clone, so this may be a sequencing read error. DNA for the CDR3: TGTGCCAGCAGCTTATCTGGCAGCCTTGACACCGGGGAGCTGCTTTTT. Its protein is CASSLSGSLDTGELLF. The chain recombines TRBV7-2 with TRBJ2-2; tentatively, D is TRBD2 (5 bases). CDR1 is SGHTA and CDR2 is FQGNSA in the germline V gene. The CDR3 extends over 16 amino acids.

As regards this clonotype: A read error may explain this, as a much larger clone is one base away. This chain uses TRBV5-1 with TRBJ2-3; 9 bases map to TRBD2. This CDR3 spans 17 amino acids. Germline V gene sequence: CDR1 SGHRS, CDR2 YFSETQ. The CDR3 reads CASRLGNGLARADTQYF. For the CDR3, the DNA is TGCGCCAGCAGGTTGGGCAACGGACTAGCGAGAGCAGATACGCAGTATTTT.

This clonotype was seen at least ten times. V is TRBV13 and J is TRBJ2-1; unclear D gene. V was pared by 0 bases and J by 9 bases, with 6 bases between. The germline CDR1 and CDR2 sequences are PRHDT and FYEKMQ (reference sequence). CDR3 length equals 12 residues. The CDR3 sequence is CASSLGNGEQFF. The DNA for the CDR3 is TGTGCCAGCAGCTTAGGGAATGGTGAGCAGTTCTTC.

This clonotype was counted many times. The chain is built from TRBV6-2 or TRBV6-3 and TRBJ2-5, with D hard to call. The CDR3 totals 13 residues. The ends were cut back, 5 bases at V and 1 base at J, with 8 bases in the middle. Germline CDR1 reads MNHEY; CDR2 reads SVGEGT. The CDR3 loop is CASSPAFQETQYF. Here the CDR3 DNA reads TGTGCCAGCAGTCCGGCTTTCCAAGAGACCCAGTACTTC.

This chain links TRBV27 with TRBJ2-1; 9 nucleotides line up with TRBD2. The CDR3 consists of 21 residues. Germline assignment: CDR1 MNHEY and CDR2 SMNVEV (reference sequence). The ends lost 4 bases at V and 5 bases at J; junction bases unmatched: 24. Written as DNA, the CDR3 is TGTGCCAGCAGTTCCCCCCGAGAGGGAATTTCGACTAGCGGAACCAACAATGAGCAGTTCTTC. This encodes CASSSPREGISTSGTNNEQFF.